Following are 28 T cell receptor beta chains from one sample sequenced in a study of shared clonotypes between healthy human individuals. TCRdb's table, derived via immunoSEQ multiplex PCR, lists solely in-frame clones and lacks some. The sample consists of over 1.4 million clones, more than 95% of them appearing once. The sample was naive CD4+ T cells sorted from blood. As for subset: CD45RA+ positively selected. Receptors were obtained from a man younger than 40 in good health.

The chain combines TRBV28 with TRBJ2-1, with D perhaps being TRBD1 or TRBD2 (6 bases each). The CDR3 runs 11 residues. From germline, CDR1 is MDHEN and CDR2 SYDVKM. The V gene lost 6 bases and the J gene lost 14 bases, with 14 bases spanning the gap. CDR3 nucleotides: TGTGCCAGCAGGTCGGGGGCGTCCAAGTTCTTC. It specifies CASRSGASKFF.

This rearrangement joins TRBV7-9 to TRBJ2-7, with TRBD2 identical over 12 bases. The CDR3 has 16 residues. With 3 bases clipped from V and 12 bases from J, the junction kept 15 bases outside the gene matches. In germline, CDR1 is SEHNR, CDR2 FQNEAQ (reference sequence). CDR3 protein: CASSFLTSGSPEAGYF. The CDR3 DNA reads as TGTGCCAGCAGCTTTTTGACTAGCGGGAGTCCGGAGGCGGGGTACTTC.

About this clone: The sample contains more than one DNA sequence encoding this CDR3. The chain links TRBV7-2 to TRBJ2-7, with unresolved D. This CDR3 comprises 11 residues. The germline CDR1 and CDR2 sequences are SGHTA and FQGNSA. V gave up 1 base and J gave up 5 bases, with 3 bases separating them. The CDR3 nucleotides are TGTGCCAGCAGCTTAGGCGACGAGCAGTACTTC. Encoded protein: CASSLGDEQYF.

The gene calls are TRBV5-1 and TRBJ2-5; tentatively, D is TRBD1 or TRBD2 (5 bases each). With 3 bases removed from V and 5 bases from J, the gap between germline ends came to 20 bases. This CDR3 spans 16 amino acids. Germline CDR1 SGHRS, CDR2 YFSETQ. CDR3 nucleotides: TGCGCCAGCAGCTGGGGGAAAGGGGTGGATGTTGAGACCCAGTACTTC. This translates into CASSWGKGVDVETQYF. Full variable domain (outside the CDR3, taken from reference TRBV5-1 and TRBJ2-5): KAGVTQTPRYLIKTRGQQVTLSCSPISGHRSVSWYQQTPGQGLQFLFEYFSETQRNKGNFPGRFSGRQFSNSRSEMNVSTLELGDSALYLCASSWGKGVDVETQYFGPGTRLLVL.

The CDR3 DNA is TGTGCCAGCAGTTTTCAGGGACTCATGAACACTGAAGCTTTCTTT. It specifies CASSFQGLMNTEAFF. This chain uses TRBV2 with TRBJ1-1, with D possibly being TRBD1 (5 bases). Germline lookup yields CDR1 SNHLY and CDR2 FYNNEI. Trimming cost V 5 bases and J 0 bases, with 13 bases left between them. The CDR3 is 15 residues long.

This sequence joins TRBV5-1 and TRBJ2-1; 9 bases agree with TRBD1. The V gene end was trimmed by 4 bases and the J gene end by 7 bases; junction bases not matched to a gene: 12. This CDR3 is built from 16 residues. Germline lookup yields CDR1 SGHRS and CDR2 YFSETQ. The CDR3 loop is CASSAPDRGVGNEQFF. The CDR3 DNA follows: TGCGCCAGCAGCGCCCCTGACAGGGGGGTCGGTAATGAGCAGTTCTTC.

The V and J genes are TRBV18 and TRBJ1-5, with 7 positions matching TRBD1. This CDR3 has 14 residues. Per germline, CDR1 KGHSH and CDR2 LQKENI. Unmatched junction bases numbered 6, after V lost 3 bases and J lost 7 bases. CDR3 bases: TGTGCCAGCTCACCGGACAGGTCTGTGCAGCCCCAGCATTTT. This encodes CASSPDRSVQPQHF.

The rearrangement uses TRBV27 and TRBJ2-5; TRBD1 matches 7 bases. The trim removed 3 bases at V and 4 bases at J, leaving 8 bases unmatched. Germline lookup yields CDR1 MNHEY and CDR2 SMNVEV (reference sequence). This CDR3 is built from 15 residues. CDR3 sequence reads: CASSLVGGFGETQYF. CDR3 nucleotide sequence: TGTGCCAGCAGTTTGGTAGGGGGCTTTGGAGAGACCCAGTACTTC.

The chain has TRBV5-1 and TRBJ1-1; 8 bases fit TRBD1. The V gene's germline CDR1 is SGHRS and CDR2 YFSETQ. The V gene end was trimmed by 0 bases and the J gene end by 0 bases; junction bases not matched to a gene: 4. The CDR3 length is 16 residues. CDR3 DNA: TGCGCCAGCAGCTTGGACAGGGGGAGGATGAACACTGAAGCTTTCTTT. Translating gives CASSLDRGRMNTEAFF.

This rearrangement joins TRBV7-8 to TRBJ1-2; a weak D match, TRBD1 (5 bases). CDR3 size: 14 residues. Per germline, CDR1 SGHVS and CDR2 FQNEAQ. Trimming took off 1 base at V and 2 bases at J, with 8 bases between the two ends. CDR3 region: CASSLEQENYGYTF. The CDR3, as DNA: TGTGCCAGCAGCTTAGAACAGGAGAACTATGGCTACACCTTC.

The chain employs TRBV29-1 and TRBJ2-3; D gene uncertain. Trimming took 3 bases from V and 4 from J, leaving 11 bases between them. The germline V gene encodes CDR1 SQVTM and CDR2 ANQGSEA. This CDR3 spans 13 amino acids. CDR3 bases: TGCAGCGTTGATGAGGCCGGACCAGATACGCAGTATTTT. Its protein is CSVDEAGPDTQYF.

The genes are TRBV9 and TRBJ2-1; 14 bases match TRBD2. CDR1 and CDR2 from the germline V gene are SGDLS and YYNGEE. Trimming removed 3 bases from V and 2 bases from J; junction bases left unmatched: 10. The CDR3 length is 19 residues. The CDR3 spells CASSANLGLAGGPYNEQFF. Written as DNA, the CDR3 is TGTGCCAGCAGCGCCAACCTAGGACTAGCGGGAGGCCCCTACAATGAGCAGTTCTTC.

The chain joins TRBV28 to TRBJ1-4, with 7 bases lining up with TRBD1. This CDR3 spans 15 amino acids. The trim removed 4 bases at V and 6 bases at J, leaving 8 bases unmatched. Germline V gene lookup returns CDR1 MDHEN and CDR2 SYDVKM. The CDR3 sequence is CASSSYRGMDEKLFF. The CDR3 DNA sequence: TGTGCCAGCAGTTCATACAGGGGAATGGATGAAAAACTGTTTTTT.

The chain has TRBV5-4 and TRBJ2-2, with TRBD1 identical over 8 bases. This CDR3 has 15 residues. V gave up 2 bases and J gave up 7 bases; unmatched junction bases: 7. From germline, CDR1 is SGHNT and CDR2 YYREEE (reference sequence). CDR3 region: CASSLRGQVVGELFF. Here the CDR3 DNA reads TGTGCCAGCAGCTTACGGGGACAGGTCGTCGGGGAGCTGTTTTTT.

The CDR3 sequence is CASSLRPRGDEQFF. Written as DNA, the CDR3 is TGTGCCAGTAGCCTCCGGCCGCGAGGGGATGAGCAGTTCTTC. The chain links TRBV19 to TRBJ2-1, with D perhaps assigned TRBD1 or TRBD2 (5 bases each). Between the trimmed V and J ends, which lost 6 bases and 8 bases, there was a span of 17 bases. The length of the CDR3 is 14 residues. Per the germline V gene, CDR1 is LNHDA and CDR2 is SQIVND (reference sequence).

The gene calls are TRBV7-2 and TRBJ1-5; D gene uncertain. Trimming pared 2 bases from V and 1 base from J, leaving 6 bases between. The CDR3 spans 14 residues. Germline V gives CDR1 SGHTA, CDR2 FQGNSA. Here the CDR3 reads CASSLRRSNQPQHF. CDR3 sequence (DNA): TGTGCCAGCAGCTTACGCCGGAGCAATCAGCCCCAGCATTTT.

V is TRBV5-3 and J is TRBJ2-1, with 8 bases aligning to TRBD1. TRBV5-3 is placed among ORFs of uncertain function. CDR3 size: 14 residues. V trimming: 0 bases; J trimming: 14 bases; junction bases outside the gene matches: 10. The CDR3 DNA follows: TGTGCCAGAAGCTTGGCCTCGAAACAGGGACAGGAGTTCTTC. Encoded protein: CARSLASKQGQEFF.

The rearrangement links TRBV28 to TRBJ1-4; D ambiguous. This CDR3 comprises 14 residues. Germline V CDR1 and CDR2: MDHEN, SYDVKM. V lost 3 bases and J lost 4, with 9 bases in between. This CDR3 is CASSFPQFNEKLFF. CDR3 in DNA: TGTGCCAGCAGTTTTCCACAGTTTAATGAAAAACTGTTTTTT.

The rearrangement uses TRBV27 and TRBJ1-4, with TRBD1 matching over 7 bases. CDR1 is MNHEY, CDR2 SMNVEV, per germline (reference sequence). This CDR3 spans 14 amino acids. The ends lost 5 bases at V and 8 bases at J; junction bases unmatched: 8. The CDR3 loop is CASSRKGGEEKLFF. For the CDR3, the DNA is TGTGCCAGCAGTAGGAAAGGGGGCGAAGAAAAACTGTTTTTT.

The chain couples TRBV28 to TRBJ2-5, with D perhaps matching TRBD1 or TRBD2 (5 bases each). Germline lookup yields CDR1 MDHEN and CDR2 SYDVKM. The CDR3 runs 13 residues. Trimming pared 6 bases from V and 5 bases from J, leaving 13 bases between. For the CDR3, the DNA is TGTGCCAGCAGCTCGGGGCCTGGGGAGACCCAGTACTTC. Translation: CASSSGPGETQYF.

The chain has TRBV7-6 and TRBJ2-7, with D possibly TRBD2 on 6 matching bases. V lost 7 bases and J lost 3, with 16 bases in between. There are 14 residues in the CDR3. CDR1 and CDR2 from the germline V gene are SGHVS and FNYEAQ. CDR3 coding DNA: TGTGCCAGCACCAAGACTAGTTCGAACTACGAGCAGTACTTC. Amino acids: CASTKTSSNYEQYF.

CDR3 loop: CASSSSGDSYEQYF. In DNA form, the CDR3 reads TGTGCCAGCAGTTCAAGCGGGGACTCCTACGAGCAGTACTTC. J is TRBJ2-7 and V is TRBV28, with 7 bases fitting TRBD2. Trimming at V came to 4 bases and at J to 0 bases, leaving 3 bases not matched to a gene. This CDR3 is built from 14 residues. Germline values: CDR1 MDHEN, CDR2 SYDVKM.

The chain employs TRBV15 and TRBJ2-1; no clear D gene. The CDR3 loop spans 14 amino acids. V gave up 5 bases and J gave up 4 bases, with 12 bases separating them. The germline V gene has CDR1 LNHNV and CDR2 YYDKDF (reference sequence). CDR3 in DNA: TGTGCCACCAGCGACCGACACCCTTACAATGAGCAGTTCTTC. It is translated as CATSDRHPYNEQFF.

This rearrangement joins TRBV4-2 to TRBJ2-2; D is perhaps TRBD1 or TRBD2 (5 bases each). The CDR3 has 16 amino acids. Per germline, CDR1 LGHNA and CDR2 YNFKEQ. Trimming took 3 bases from V and 6 from J, leaving 17 bases between them. This CDR3 is CASSQSKTGAPGELFF. CDR3 DNA: TGTGCCAGCAGCCAGTCCAAAACCGGGGCTCCCGGGGAGCTGTTTTTT.

The genes are TRBV5-1 and TRBJ1-1, with D possibly matching TRBD1 (5 bases). The V end was cut by 3 bases, the J end by 1 base, with 7 bases between. The germline V gene has CDR1 SGHRS and CDR2 YFSETQ. The CDR3 is 13 residues long. The CDR3 loop reads CASSSQENTEAFF. In DNA, the CDR3 is TGCGCCAGCAGCTCACAGGAGAACACTGAAGCTTTCTTT.

This chain connects TRBV25-1 to TRBJ2-1, with D possibly being TRBD2 (6 bases). The CDR3 totals 14 residues. The V end was cut by 3 bases, the J end by 1 base, with 7 bases between. The germline V gene has CDR1 MGHDK and CDR2 SYGVNS. CDR3 in DNA: TGTGCCAGCAGTGAGGAGGGGTCCTACAATGAGCAGTTCTTC. This encodes CASSEEGSYNEQFF.

V gene TRBV19 combines with J gene TRBJ2-1, with D possibly called TRBD1 or TRBD2 (6 bases each). The CDR3 contains 16 residues. Trimming removed 6 bases from V and 4 bases from J, with 19 bases in between. Per germline, CDR1 LNHDA and CDR2 SQIVND (reference sequence). CDR3 bases: TGTGCCAGTAGCTGGCCCAGCGGAGGGGGATACAATGAGCAGTTCTTC. Its translation: CASSWPSGGGYNEQFF.

The rearrangement joins TRBV5-5 to TRBJ2-7, with 9 nucleotides matching TRBD1. The CDR3 extends over 13 amino acids. The V gene's germline CDR1 is SGHKS and CDR2 YYEKEE (reference sequence). J gave up 0 bases and V 5 bases, and 0 bases lay outside the gene matches. CDR3 sequence reads: CASRQGASYEQYF. CDR3 bases: TGTGCCAGCAGACAGGGGGCCTCCTACGAGCAGTACTTC. Combining the CDR3 with reference TRBV5-5 and TRBJ2-7 gives the whole variable domain DAGVTQSPTHLIKTRGQQVTLRCSPISGHKSVSWYQQVLGQGPQFIFQYYEKEERGRGNFPDRFSARQFPNYSSELNVNALLLGDSALYLCASRQGASYEQYFGPGTRLTVT.